The present T cell receptor (beta chain) was sequenced within a study of shared clonotypes between healthy human individuals. Study conclusions and caveats: Estimated richness values were generally larger in naive subsets than in memory subsets. Compared with clonotypes that all four donors shared, non-shared clonotypes had lower generation probabilities.

Data came from immunoSEQ multiplex PCR; TCRdb stores just in-frame clones and leaves some out. Of hundreds of thousands of clones in the sample, around 73% were seen once. On this clone itself: What it binds is not known.

Every contributor of samples was a Caucasian grown-up residing in Nashville, Tennessee. Germline V gene sequence: CDR1 SNHLY, CDR2 FYNNEI. Trimming at V came to 6 bases and at J to 12 bases, leaving 14 bases not matched to a gene. The CDR3 covers 14 residues. This clonotype originated in a woman in her 30s in good health. Material for sequencing was memory CD4+ T cells sorted from blood. Subset in this sample: CD45RA-negative fraction. The V and J genes are TRBV2 and TRBJ2-1, with 7 bases fitting TRBD2. DNA for the CDR3: TGTGCCAGCAGAACCGAGGGGTTCGGGAGGAGGCAGTTCTTC. Protein product: CASRTEGFGRRQFF.